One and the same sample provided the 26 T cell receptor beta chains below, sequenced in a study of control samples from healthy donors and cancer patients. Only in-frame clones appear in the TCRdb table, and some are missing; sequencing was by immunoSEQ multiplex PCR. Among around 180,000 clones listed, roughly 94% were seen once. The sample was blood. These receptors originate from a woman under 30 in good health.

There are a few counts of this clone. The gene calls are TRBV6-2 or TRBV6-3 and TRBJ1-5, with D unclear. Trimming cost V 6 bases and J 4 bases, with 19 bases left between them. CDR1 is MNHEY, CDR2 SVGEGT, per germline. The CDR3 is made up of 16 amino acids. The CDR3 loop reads CASSKRAGPNNQPQHF. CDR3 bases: TGTGCCAGCAGCAAACGGGCCGGTCCCAATAATCAGCCCCAGCATTTT.

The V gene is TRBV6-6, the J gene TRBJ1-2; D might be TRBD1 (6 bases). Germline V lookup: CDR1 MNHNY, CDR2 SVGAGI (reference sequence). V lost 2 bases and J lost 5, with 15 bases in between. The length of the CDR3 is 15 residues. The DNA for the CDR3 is TGTGCCAGCAGTTACGTGGGGGCGCTTGGGTATGGCTACACCTTC. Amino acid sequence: CASSYVGALGYGYTF.

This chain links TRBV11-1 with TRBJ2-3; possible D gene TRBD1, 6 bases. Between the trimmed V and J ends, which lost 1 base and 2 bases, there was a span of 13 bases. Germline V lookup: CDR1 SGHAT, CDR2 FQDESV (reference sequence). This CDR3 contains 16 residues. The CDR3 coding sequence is TGTGCCAGCAGCTTAGTTGGCAGGGGTTTCACAGATACGCAGTATTTT. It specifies CASSLVGRGFTDTQYF. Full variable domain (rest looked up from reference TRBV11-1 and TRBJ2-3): EAEVAQSPRYKITEKSQAVAFWCDPISGHATLYWYRQILGQGPELLVQFQDESVVDDSQLPKDRFSAERLKGVDSTLKIQPAELGDSAMYLCASSLVGRGFTDTQYFGPGTRLTVL.

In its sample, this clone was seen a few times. CDR3 amino acids: CASSQDRDIPSYGYTF. In DNA form, the CDR3 reads TGTGCCAGCAGCCAAGATAGGGACATTCCGAGCTATGGCTACACCTTC. The rearrangement links TRBV4-2 to TRBJ1-2; weak D call: TRBD1 (6 bases). CDR1 LGHNA and CDR2 YNFKEQ come from the germline V gene. V lost 0 bases and J 4 bases, leaving 15 bases between the germline ends. The CDR3 contains 16 residues.

The CDR3 DNA reads as TGTGCCAGCAGTCTGGGCCGGGGGAAGAACACTGAAGCTTTCTTT. This translates into CASSLGRGKNTEAFF. This chain joins TRBV2 and TRBJ1-1; tentatively, D is TRBD1 (5 bases). This CDR3 is built from 15 residues. Looked up from germline, CDR1 is SNHLY and CDR2 is FYNNEI. With 5 bases removed from V and 1 base from J, the gap between germline ends came to 14 bases.

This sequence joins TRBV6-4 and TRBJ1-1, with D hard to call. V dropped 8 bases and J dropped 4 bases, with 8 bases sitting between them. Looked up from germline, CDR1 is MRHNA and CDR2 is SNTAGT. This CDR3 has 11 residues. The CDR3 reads CASSEGTEAFF. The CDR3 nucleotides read TGTGCCAGCTCGGAGGGCACTGAAGCTTTCTTT.

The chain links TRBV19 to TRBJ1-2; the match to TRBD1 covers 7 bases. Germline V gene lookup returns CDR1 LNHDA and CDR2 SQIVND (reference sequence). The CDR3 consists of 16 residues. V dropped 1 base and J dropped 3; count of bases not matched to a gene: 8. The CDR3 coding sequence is TGTGCCAGTAGTATAGCGGGACAGTGGGGCGACTATGGCTACACCTTC. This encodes CASSIAGQWGDYGYTF.

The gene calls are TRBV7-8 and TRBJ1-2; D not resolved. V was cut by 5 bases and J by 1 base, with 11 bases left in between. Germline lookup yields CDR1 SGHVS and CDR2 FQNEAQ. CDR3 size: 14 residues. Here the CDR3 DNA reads TGTGCCAGCAGCGCTGGACGGATTAACTATGGCTACACCTTC. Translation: CASSAGRINYGYTF.

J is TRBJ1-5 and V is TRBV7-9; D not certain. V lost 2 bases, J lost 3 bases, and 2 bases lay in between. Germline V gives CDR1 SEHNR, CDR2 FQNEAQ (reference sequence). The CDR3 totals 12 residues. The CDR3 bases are TGTGCCAGCAGCTTACCCAATCAGCCCCAGCATTTT. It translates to CASSLPNQPQHF.

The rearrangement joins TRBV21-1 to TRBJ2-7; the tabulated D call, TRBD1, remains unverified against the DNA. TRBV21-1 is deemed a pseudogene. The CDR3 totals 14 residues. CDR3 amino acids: CASSKAPGTYEQYF. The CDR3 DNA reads TGTGCCAGCAGCAAAGCCCCAGGCACCTACGAGCAGTACTTC.

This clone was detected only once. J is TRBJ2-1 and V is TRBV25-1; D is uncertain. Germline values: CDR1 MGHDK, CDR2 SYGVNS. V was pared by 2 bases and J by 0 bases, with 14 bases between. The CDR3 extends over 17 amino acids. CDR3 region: CASSEPNWRGSYNEQFF. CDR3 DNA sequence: TGTGCCAGCAGTGAACCCAACTGGCGAGGCTCCTACAATGAGCAGTTCTTC.

DNA for the CDR3: TGTGCCAGCAGCTGGATGTCCCTTGGTAGCGGGGGCACCGGGGAGCTGTTTTTT. Protein: CASSWMSLGSGGTGELFF. The chain employs TRBV7-3 and TRBJ2-2; 9 nucleotides align to TRBD2. CDR3 length: 18 amino acids. The ends lost 4 bases at V and 4 bases at J; junction bases unmatched: 13. Looked up from germline, CDR1 is SGHTA and CDR2 is FQGTGA.

The chain's CDR3 is CASSSTRGEQYF. The CDR3 DNA sequence: TGTGCCAGCAGTTCAACCCGGGGCGAGCAGTACTTC. This chain joins TRBV2 and TRBJ2-7; D is perhaps TRBD2 (5 bases). CDR1 SNHLY and CDR2 FYNNEI come from the germline V gene. This CDR3 has 12 amino acids. Trimming took off 5 bases at V and 6 bases at J, with 11 bases between the two ends.

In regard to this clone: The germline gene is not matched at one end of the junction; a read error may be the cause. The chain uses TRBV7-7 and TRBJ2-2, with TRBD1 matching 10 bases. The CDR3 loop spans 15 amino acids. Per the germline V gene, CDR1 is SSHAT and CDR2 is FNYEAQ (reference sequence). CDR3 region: CASSLGTGVTGELFF. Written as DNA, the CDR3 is TGTGCTAGCAGCTTAGGGACAGGGGTCACCGGGGAGCTGTTTTTT.

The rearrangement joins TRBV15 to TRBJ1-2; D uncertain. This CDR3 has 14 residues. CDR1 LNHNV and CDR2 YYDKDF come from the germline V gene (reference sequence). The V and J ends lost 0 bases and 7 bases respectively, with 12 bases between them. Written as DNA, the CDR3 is TGTGCCACCAGCAGAGATGTAGGGATTGGTGGCTACACCTTC. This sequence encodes CATSRDVGIGGYTF. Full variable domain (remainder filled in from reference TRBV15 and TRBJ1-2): DAMVIQNPRYQVTQFGKPVTLSCSQTLNHNVMYWYQQKSSQAPKLLFHYYDKDFNNEADTPDNFQSRRPNTSFCFLDIRSPGLGDTAMYLCATSRDVGIGGYTFGSGTRLTVV.

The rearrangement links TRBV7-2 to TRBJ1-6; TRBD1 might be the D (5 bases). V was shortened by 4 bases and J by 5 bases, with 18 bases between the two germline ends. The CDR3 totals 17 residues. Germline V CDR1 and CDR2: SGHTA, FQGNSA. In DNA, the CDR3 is TGTGCCAGCAGCTCCCCGGGGCAGGGCTCAGATAATTCACCCCTCCACTTT. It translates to CASSSPGQGSDNSPLHF.

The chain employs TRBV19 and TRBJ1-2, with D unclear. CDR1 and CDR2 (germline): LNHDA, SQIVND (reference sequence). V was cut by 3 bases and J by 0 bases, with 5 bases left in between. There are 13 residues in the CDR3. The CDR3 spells CASSMQANYGYTF. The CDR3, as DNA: TGTGCCAGTAGTATGCAAGCTAACTATGGCTACACCTTC.

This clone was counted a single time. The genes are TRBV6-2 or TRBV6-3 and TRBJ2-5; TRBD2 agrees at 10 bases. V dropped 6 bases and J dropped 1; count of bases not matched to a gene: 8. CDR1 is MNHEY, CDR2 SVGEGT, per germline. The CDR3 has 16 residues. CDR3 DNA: TGTGCCAGCAGCCCTTGGACTAGCGGCTTCCAAGAGACCCAGTACTTC. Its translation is CASSPWTSGFQETQYF.

Here the CDR3 DNA reads TGTGCCAGCAGCCACGTTATGACAGGGACCTCTGGCTACACCTTC. Encoded protein: CASSHVMTGTSGYTF. This sequence joins TRBV3-1 (or the pseudogene TRBV3-2) and TRBJ1-2; 7 bases map to TRBD1. Germline lookup yields CDR1 LGHDT and CDR2 YNNKEL (reference sequence). With 3 bases clipped from V and 7 bases from J, the junction kept 11 bases outside the gene matches. The CDR3 totals 15 residues.

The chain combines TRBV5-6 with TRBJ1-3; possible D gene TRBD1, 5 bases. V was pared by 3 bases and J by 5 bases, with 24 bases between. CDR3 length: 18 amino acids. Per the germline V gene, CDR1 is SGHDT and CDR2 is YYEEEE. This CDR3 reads CASSSTLTGTLERNTIYF. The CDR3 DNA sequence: TGTGCCAGCAGCTCTACCCTTACCGGGACCCTAGAGAGAAACACCATATATTTT.

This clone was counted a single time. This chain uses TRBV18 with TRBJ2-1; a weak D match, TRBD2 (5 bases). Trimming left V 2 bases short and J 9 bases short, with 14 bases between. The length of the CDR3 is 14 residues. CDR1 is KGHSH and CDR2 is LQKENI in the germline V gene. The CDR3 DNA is TGTGCCAGCTCACCAAGGCCAGACTATGGTGAGCAGTTCTTC. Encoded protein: CASSPRPDYGEQFF.

CDR3 protein: CASSRDFGANEQFF. In DNA, the CDR3 is TGTGCCAGCAGTCGAGACTTCGGGGCCAATGAGCAGTTCTTC. V and J are TRBV6-6 and TRBJ2-1; the D call may be TRBD1 or TRBD2 (5 bases each). This CDR3 is built from 14 residues. V gave up 5 bases and J gave up 6 bases, with 14 bases separating them. Germline V gene lookup returns CDR1 MNHNY and CDR2 SVGAGI (reference sequence).

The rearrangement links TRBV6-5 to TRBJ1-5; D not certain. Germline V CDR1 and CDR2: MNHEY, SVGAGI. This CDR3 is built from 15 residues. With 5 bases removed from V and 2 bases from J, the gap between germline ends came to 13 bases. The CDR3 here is CASSPQIYGNQPQHF. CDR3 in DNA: TGTGCCAGCAGTCCCCAGATCTATGGCAATCAGCCCCAGCATTTT.

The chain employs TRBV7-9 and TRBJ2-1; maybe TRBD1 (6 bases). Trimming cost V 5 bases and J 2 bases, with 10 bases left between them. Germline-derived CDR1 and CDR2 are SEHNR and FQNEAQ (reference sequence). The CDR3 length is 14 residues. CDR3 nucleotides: TGTGCCAGCAGCCCCAGGACAGCCTACAATGAGCAGTTCTTC. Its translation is CASSPRTAYNEQFF.

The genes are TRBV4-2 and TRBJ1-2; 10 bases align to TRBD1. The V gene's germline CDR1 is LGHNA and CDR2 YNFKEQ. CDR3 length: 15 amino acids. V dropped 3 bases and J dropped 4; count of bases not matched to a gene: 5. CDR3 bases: TGTGCCAGCAGCCAGCTGGACAGGGGGATCTATGGCTACACCTTC. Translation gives CASSQLDRGIYGYTF.

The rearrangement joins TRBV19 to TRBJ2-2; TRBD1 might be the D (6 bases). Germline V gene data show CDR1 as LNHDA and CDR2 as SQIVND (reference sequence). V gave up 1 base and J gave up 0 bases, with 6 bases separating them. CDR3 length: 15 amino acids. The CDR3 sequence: CASSIAGANTGELFF. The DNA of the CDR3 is TGTGCCAGTAGTATAGCAGGGGCGAACACCGGGGAGCTGTTTTTT. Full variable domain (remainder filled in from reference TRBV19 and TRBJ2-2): DGGITQSPKYLFRKEGQNVTLSCEQNLNHDAMYWYRQDPGQGLRLIYYSQIVNDFQKGDIAEGYSVSREKKESFPLTVTSAQKNPTAFYLCASSIAGANTGELFFGEGSRLTVL.